This TCR beta chain is from a study of beta chain features in type 1 diabetes. The CDR3 is 19 residues long. V was clipped by 0 bases and J by 0 bases, with 21 bases between them. Germline assignment: CDR1 LGHNA and CDR2 YSLEER. Donors underwent one heparinised blood draw, around 120 mL on average. A sort by CD45RO/CCR7/CD25/CD127/CD95/CD27 yielded CD4+ naive, central memory, regulatory and stem cell-like memory cells. Reverse transcription of all isolated RNA meant that expressed TCRB transcripts were sequenced. The repertoire was sequenced with immunoSEQ multiplex PCR; TCRdb's copy has only in-frame clones and lacks some. The sample lists some 330,000 clones, roughly 9.6% seen once, with more than 0.015% in the top ten.

The clonotype was recovered from a woman in her 30s in good health. Source material: naive CD4+ T cells from blood. The chain couples TRBV4-3 to TRBJ2-7; a possible D gene is TRBD2 (6 bases). CDR3 amino acids: CASSQDPGALGGYSYEQYF. The CDR3, as DNA: TGCGCCAGCAGCCAAGACCCGGGAGCTCTTGGGGGATACTCCTACGAGCAGTACTTC.